The 30 T cell receptor beta chains below all came from one sample that was sequenced in a study of graft-versus-host responses after intestinal transplantation. What these receptors recognize is not known. The protocol was immunoSEQ multiplex PCR, while the TCRdb copy is restricted to in-frame clones and leaves out a portion. This sample has some 100,000 clones, with roughly nine tenths found just once. The specimen comprised unstimulated CD4+ T cells sorted from spleen or lymph node cells, sampled before transplant. All receptors come from a human donor who was the organ donor for an intestinal transplant.

The V gene is TRBV2, the J gene TRBJ1-2; the match to TRBD1 covers 8 bases. The CDR3 extends over 16 amino acids. The V gene end was trimmed by 1 base and the J gene end by 5 bases; junction bases not matched to a gene: 9. The germline V gene encodes CDR1 SNHLY and CDR2 FYNNEI. CDR3 bases: TGTGCCAGCAGTGAAGTGGGCGACAGGGGAGGGTATGGCTACACCTTC. Encoded protein: CASSEVGDRGGYGYTF.

This rearrangement joins TRBV18 to TRBJ2-7; TRBD1 aligns across 10 bases. V shed 3 bases and J 5 bases; nucleotides not matched to a gene: 7. The CDR3 is 15 amino acids. CDR1 is KGHSH and CDR2 is LQKENI in the germline V gene. In DNA, the CDR3 is TGTGCCAGCTCACCCCGGACAGGGGGTGCCAACGAGCAGTACTTC. As protein: CASSPRTGGANEQYF.

The genes are TRBV7-9 and TRBJ1-1; D may be TRBD1 (6 bases). The V and J ends lost 2 bases and 2 bases respectively, with 9 bases between them. There are 14 residues in the CDR3. Germline lookup yields CDR1 SEHNR and CDR2 FQNEAQ (reference sequence). Here the CDR3 reads CASSLQGTNTEAFF. DNA of the CDR3: TGTGCCAGCAGCTTACAGGGGACTAACACTGAAGCTTTCTTT. Full variable domain (remainder filled in from reference TRBV7-9 and TRBJ1-1): DTGVSQNPRHKITKRGQNVTFRCDPISEHNRLYWYRQTLGQGPEFLTYFQNEAQLEKSRLLSDRFSAERPKGSFSTLEIQRTEQGDSAMYLCASSLQGTNTEAFFGQGTRLTVV.

The sample holds one count of this clone. The chain links TRBV15 to TRBJ2-2, with TRBD1 as a possible D gene (6 bases). The length of the CDR3 is 17 residues. Germline loops: CDR1 LNHNV, CDR2 YYDKDF (reference sequence). The V end was cut by 0 bases, the J end by 6 bases, with 17 bases between. Here the CDR3 DNA reads TGTGCCACCAGCAGAGATTTCCAGCGCAGGGGATCCGGGGAGCTGTTTTTT. Translation: CATSRDFQRRGSGELFF.

The J gene is TRBJ2-3, the V gene TRBV11-2; TRBD2 aligns across 9 bases. The CDR3 extends over 16 amino acids. Germline loops: CDR1 SGHAT, CDR2 FQNNGV. Trimming removed 5 bases from V and 4 bases from J; junction bases left unmatched: 10. CDR3 sequence reads: CASSPQRGATPDTQYF. CDR3 sequence (DNA): TGTGCCAGCAGCCCACAGCGGGGGGCCACCCCAGATACGCAGTATTTT.

The CDR3 here is CARGGSSGANVLTF. Written as DNA, the CDR3 is TGTGCCAGAGGGGGGAGCTCTGGGGCCAACGTCCTGACTTTC. The chain carries TRBV2 and TRBJ2-6; TRBD1 or TRBD2 may be the D gene (6 bases each). CDR3 size: 14 residues. V lost 9 bases and J lost 0, with 9 bases in between. Per germline, CDR1 SNHLY and CDR2 FYNNEI.

This chain connects TRBV29-1 to TRBJ1-2; D uncertain. Germline values: CDR1 SQVTM, CDR2 ANQGSEA. V lost 6 bases and J lost 3, with 11 bases in between. The CDR3 sequence is 12 residues long. The CDR3 is CSVSDGYYGYTF. CDR3 bases: TGCAGCGTGAGTGACGGATACTATGGCTACACCTTC.

The rearrangement links TRBV19 to TRBJ1-2; 9 bases fit TRBD1. Germline assignment: CDR1 LNHDA and CDR2 SQIVND (reference sequence). The CDR3 covers 14 residues. After removal of 6 bases from V and 3 bases from J, the junction contained 5 bases not matched to a gene. The CDR3 DNA sequence: TGTGCCAGTAGCCTCCGGGACAGGGACTATGGCTACACCTTC. It encodes CASSLRDRDYGYTF.

This clone was counted once. CDR3 sequence: CASSPRVAGTADQNSPLHF. The CDR3 DNA reads as TGTGCCAGCTCACCACGGGTGGCCGGGACAGCGGACCAAAATTCACCCCTCCACTTT. This rearrangement joins TRBV18 to TRBJ1-6; TRBD1 agrees at 7 bases. The V gene's germline CDR1 is KGHSH and CDR2 LQKENI. The CDR3 consists of 19 residues. V lost 1 base and J lost 7; bases outside the gene matches: 16.

The rearrangement uses TRBV28 and TRBJ1-2; D may be TRBD1 (6 bases). Germline-derived CDR1 and CDR2 are MDHEN and SYDVKM. CDR3 length: 16 amino acids. V lost 5 bases to trimming and J lost 2 bases, with 18 bases between them. CDR3 coding DNA: TGTGCCAGCAGTCTAGGAGGGGGTTCATGGAACTATGGCTACACCTTC. It yields the protein CASSLGGGSWNYGYTF.

The chain couples TRBV2 to TRBJ2-1, with D uncertain. Trimming took off 6 bases at V and 9 bases at J, with 12 bases between the two ends. The CDR3 loop spans 12 amino acids. In germline, CDR1 is SNHLY, CDR2 FYNNEI. The CDR3 spells CASRQAPSEQFF. DNA of the CDR3: TGTGCCAGCAGGCAAGCGCCTAGTGAGCAGTTCTTC.

J is TRBJ2-7 and V is TRBV30; D is perhaps TRBD2 (5 bases). The germline gives CDR1 GTSNPN, CDR2 SVGIG (reference sequence). V was cut by 5 bases and J by 7 bases, with 12 bases left in between. CDR3 size: 11 residues. CDR3 coding DNA: TGTGCCTGGGGTGGGGAGTGGGAGCAGTACTTC. Its protein product is CAWGGEWEQYF.

The chain carries TRBV7-2 and TRBJ1-5; D not resolved. V lost 6 bases and J 7 bases, leaving 13 bases between the germline ends. This CDR3 has 13 amino acids. Germline V gene data show CDR1 as SGHTA and CDR2 as FQGNSA. The CDR3 nucleotides read TGTGCCAGCAGTTCGGATCGGGGACAGCCCCAGCATTTT. This encodes CASSSDRGQPQHF. Combining the CDR3 with reference TRBV7-2 and TRBJ1-5 gives the whole variable domain GAGVSQSPSNKVTEKGKDVELRCDPISGHTALYWYRQSLGQGLEFLIYFQGNSAPDKSGLPSDRFSAERTGGSVSTLTIQRTQQEDSAVYLCASSSDRGQPQHFGDGTRLSIL.

The CDR3 loop reads CASSQEGSSGNTIYF. In nucleotides, the CDR3 is TGTGCCAGCAGCCAAGAAGGGAGCTCTGGAAACACCATATATTTT. This chain joins TRBV4-2 and TRBJ1-3; D unclear. CDR3 length: 15 amino acids. Trimming removed 0 bases at V and 0 bases at J, with 6 bases between. Germline values: CDR1 LGHNA, CDR2 YNFKEQ.

J is TRBJ2-7 and V is TRBV7-8; 8 nucleotides agree with TRBD2. The junction had 6 bases not matched to a gene; V was cut back by 2 bases and J by 3 bases. The germline V gene has CDR1 SGHVS and CDR2 FQNEAQ. The CDR3 loop spans 15 amino acids. The CDR3 bases are TGTGCCAGCAGCTTACTAGCGGGCGCGTTCTACGAGCAGTACTTC. Translated: CASSLLAGAFYEQYF.

The chain employs TRBV7-8 and TRBJ2-3; TRBD2 aligns across 13 bases. CDR1 SGHVS and CDR2 FQNEAQ come from the germline V gene. Trimming removed 5 bases from V and 4 bases from J; junction bases left unmatched: 12. The CDR3 loop spans 18 amino acids. In DNA, the CDR3 is TGTGCCAGCAGCAAACTAGCGGGGGGGCTTTTCATCGCAGATACGCAGTATTTT. Translating gives CASSKLAGGLFIADTQYF.

The rearrangement joins TRBV5-4 to TRBJ2-3; 8 positions match TRBD1. Germline loops: CDR1 SGHNT, CDR2 YYREEE (reference sequence). This CDR3 contains 14 residues. The J segment lost 4 bases and the V segment lost 4 bases, leaving 5 bases of the junction unmatched. The CDR3 DNA is TGTGCCAGCAGCGAGGACAGGGTACCAGATACGCAGTATTTT. This gives the protein CASSEDRVPDTQYF.

The chain recombines TRBV5-1 with TRBJ2-7; 10 bases map to TRBD2. From germline, CDR1 is SGHRS and CDR2 YFSETQ. V shed 4 bases, J shed 0 bases, and the junction held 10 bases outside the gene matches. CDR3 length: 17 amino acids. CDR3 bases: TGCGCCAGCAGCAGAACAGGAGCGGGGGGGAACTCCTACGAGCAGTACTTC. Translated, it gives CASSRTGAGGNSYEQYF.

The chain combines TRBV18 with TRBJ2-2; no definite D call. This CDR3 is built from 12 residues. V gave up 5 bases and J gave up 3 bases, with 4 bases separating them. Germline V gives CDR1 KGHSH, CDR2 LQKENI. CDR3 in DNA: TGTGCCAGCTCAACGTACACCGGGGAGCTGTTTTTT. The encoded protein is CASSTYTGELFF.

The V call is TRBV5-1, the J call TRBJ2-3; D possibly corresponds to TRBD2 (5 bases). Per germline, CDR1 SGHRS and CDR2 YFSETQ. This CDR3 region has 14 residues. V lost 3 bases and J lost 4, with 12 bases in between. The CDR3 DNA reads as TGCGCCAGCAGCTCCGCTAGCTTGGCAGATACGCAGTATTTT. Encoded protein: CASSSASLADTQYF.

The chain recombines TRBV11-2 with TRBJ1-3, with a weak D call TRBD1 (5 bases). The CDR3 is 16 residues long. Trimming stripped 0 bases from V and 1 base from J, with 10 bases between. Germline loops: CDR1 SGHAT, CDR2 FQNNGV. Here the CDR3 DNA reads TGTGCCAGCAGCTTAGAGACAGCGTCTTCTGGAAACACCATATATTTT. Translation gives CASSLETASSGNTIYF.

This clone was seen a few times. The chain employs TRBV6-6 and TRBJ1-3; TRBD1 matches at 9 bases. V shed 2 bases, J shed 3 bases, and the junction held 5 bases outside the gene matches. Germline values: CDR1 MNHNY, CDR2 SVGAGI (reference sequence). CDR3 length equals 16 residues. The CDR3 loop is CASSYPGQGDGNTIYF. CDR3 coding DNA: TGTGCCAGCAGTTACCCGGGACAGGGAGATGGAAACACCATATATTTT.

This clone came up once. The chain carries TRBV27 and TRBJ2-3; D is undetermined. This CDR3 comprises 12 residues. Trimming shortened V by 5 bases and J by 5 bases, and 8 bases separated the two germline ends. Germline V CDR1 and CDR2: MNHEY, SMNVEV (reference sequence). CDR3 loop: CASSPGRDTQYF. The CDR3, as DNA: TGTGCCAGCAGTCCCGGACGAGATACGCAGTATTTT.

The J gene is TRBJ1-5, the V gene TRBV5-6; the D gene is possibly TRBD1 (5 bases). V was pared by 2 bases and J by 11 bases, with 17 bases between. The CDR3 runs to 14 residues. Germline CDR1 and CDR2: SGHDT and YYEEEE. CDR3: CASSFTGQVGAQHF. CDR3 DNA sequence: TGTGCCAGCAGCTTTACAGGTCAGGTTGGGGCCCAGCATTTT.

This rearrangement joins TRBV7-9 to TRBJ1-2, with D uncertain. CDR1 is SEHNR, CDR2 FQNEAQ, per germline (reference sequence). This CDR3 spans 13 amino acids. Trimming took 5 bases from V and 0 from J, leaving 7 bases between them. This CDR3 is CASSIQSNYGYTF. The CDR3 DNA follows: TGTGCCAGCAGCATACAGTCTAACTATGGCTACACCTTC.

The gene calls are TRBV2 and TRBJ2-7; the match to TRBD2 covers 7 bases. The CDR3 loop spans 12 amino acids. V dropped 6 bases and J dropped 5; count of bases not matched to a gene: 4. Germline V gene lookup returns CDR1 SNHLY and CDR2 FYNNEI. CDR3 sequence reads: CASRGGSHEQYF. CDR3 bases: TGTGCCAGCAGGGGGGGGAGCCACGAGCAGTACTTC.

This clone has only one observation. The CDR3: CASSGWTGNEQFF. The CDR3 nucleotides read TGCGCCAGCAGTGGGTGGACAGGGAATGAGCAGTTCTTC. This sequence joins TRBV10-1 and TRBJ2-1; 8 nucleotides match TRBD1. The CDR3 length is 13 residues. V lost 4 bases, J lost 7 bases, and 3 bases stayed unmatched. Germline loops: CDR1 WNHNN, CDR2 SYGVQD (reference sequence).

The chain employs TRBV18 and TRBJ2-6; a weak D match, TRBD1 (6 bases). The CDR3 is 16 amino acids. V was pared by 4 bases and J by 2 bases, with 12 bases between. Looked up from germline, CDR1 is KGHSH and CDR2 is LQKENI. The CDR3 DNA is TGTGCCAGCTCACTACAGGGAAGCACTGGGGCCAACGTCCTGACTTTC. Its protein product is CASSLQGSTGANVLTF.

This chain uses TRBV25-1 with TRBJ2-3; either TRBD1 or TRBD2 may supply D (5 bases each). The CDR3 is made up of 13 amino acids. CDR1 and CDR2 from the germline V gene are MGHDK and SYGVNS. Trimming removed 2 bases at V and 4 bases at J, with 7 bases between. In nucleotides, the CDR3 is TGTGCCAGCAGTGAAGGGGGAGCAGATACGCAGTATTTT. Translated: CASSEGGADTQYF.

The gene calls are TRBV6-1 and TRBJ2-7; TRBD1 matches 7 bases. The CDR3 contains 16 residues. The V segment lost 4 bases and the J segment 5 bases; nucleotides outside the gene matches: 14. In germline, CDR1 is MNHNS, CDR2 SASEGT. The CDR3: CASSVSTGVSSHEQYF. The CDR3 DNA follows: TGTGCCAGCAGTGTTTCAACAGGGGTGTCCAGCCACGAGCAGTACTTC.